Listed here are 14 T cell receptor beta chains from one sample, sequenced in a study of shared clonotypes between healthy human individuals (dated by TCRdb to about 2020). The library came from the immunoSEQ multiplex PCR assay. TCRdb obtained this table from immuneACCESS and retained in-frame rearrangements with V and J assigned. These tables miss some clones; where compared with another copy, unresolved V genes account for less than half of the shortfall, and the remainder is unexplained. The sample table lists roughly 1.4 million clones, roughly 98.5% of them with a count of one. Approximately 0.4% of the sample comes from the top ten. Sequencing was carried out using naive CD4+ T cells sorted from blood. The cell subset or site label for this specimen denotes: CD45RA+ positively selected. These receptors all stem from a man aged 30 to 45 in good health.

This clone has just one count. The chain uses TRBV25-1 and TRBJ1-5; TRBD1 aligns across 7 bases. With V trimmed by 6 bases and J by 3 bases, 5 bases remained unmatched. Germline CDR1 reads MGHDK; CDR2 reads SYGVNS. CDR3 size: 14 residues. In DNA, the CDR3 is TGTGCCAGCAGCGAGGACAGGTTCAATCAGCCCCAGCATTTT. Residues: CASSEDRFNQPQHF.

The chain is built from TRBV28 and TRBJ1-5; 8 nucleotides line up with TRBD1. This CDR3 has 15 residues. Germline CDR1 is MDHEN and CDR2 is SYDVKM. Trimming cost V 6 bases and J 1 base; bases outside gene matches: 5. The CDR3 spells CASSPDRGSNQPQHF. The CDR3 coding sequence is TGTGCCAGCAGCCCTGACAGGGGAAGCAATCAGCCCCAGCATTTT.

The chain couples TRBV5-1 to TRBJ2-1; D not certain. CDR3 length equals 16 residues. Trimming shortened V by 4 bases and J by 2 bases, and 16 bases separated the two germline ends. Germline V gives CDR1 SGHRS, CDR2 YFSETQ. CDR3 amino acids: CASSTTWSSTYNEQFF. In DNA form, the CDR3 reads TGCGCCAGCAGCACCACCTGGAGTTCCACCTACAATGAGCAGTTCTTC.

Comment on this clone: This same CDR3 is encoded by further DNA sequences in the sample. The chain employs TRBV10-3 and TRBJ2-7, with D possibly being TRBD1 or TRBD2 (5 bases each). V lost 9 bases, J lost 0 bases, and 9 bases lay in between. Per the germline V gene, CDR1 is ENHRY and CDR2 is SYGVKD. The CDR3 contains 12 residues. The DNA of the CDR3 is TGTGCCATTCGGGACGGCTCCTACGAGCAGTACTTC. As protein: CAIRDGSYEQYF.

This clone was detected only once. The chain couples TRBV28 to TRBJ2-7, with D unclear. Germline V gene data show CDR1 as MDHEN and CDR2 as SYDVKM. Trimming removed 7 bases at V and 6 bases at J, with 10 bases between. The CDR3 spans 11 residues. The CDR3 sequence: CASNDKGEQYF. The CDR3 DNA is TGTGCCAGCAACGATAAAGGCGAGCAGTACTTC.

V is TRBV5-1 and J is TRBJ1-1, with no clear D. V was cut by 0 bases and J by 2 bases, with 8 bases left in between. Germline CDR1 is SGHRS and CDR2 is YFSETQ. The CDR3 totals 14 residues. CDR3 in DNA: TGCGCCAGCAGCTTGGTCCAGATCAACACTGAAGCTTTCTTT. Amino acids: CASSLVQINTEAFF.

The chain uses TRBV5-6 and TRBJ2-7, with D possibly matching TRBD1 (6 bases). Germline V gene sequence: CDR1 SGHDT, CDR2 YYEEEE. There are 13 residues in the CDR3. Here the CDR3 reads CASRSLDSYEQYF. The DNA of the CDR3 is TGTGCGAGCCGGTCCTTGGACAGCTACGAGCAGTACTTC.

CDR3 nucleotides: TGTGCCATCAGTGCTCTTAGCGCGGCTAGCTCCTACAATGAGCAGTTCTTC. Protein: CAISALSAASSYNEQFF. V is TRBV10-3 and J is TRBJ2-1; D possibly corresponds to TRBD2 (5 bases). CDR3 length: 17 amino acids. Germline lookup yields CDR1 ENHRY and CDR2 SYGVKD. The germline V and J ends were trimmed by 4 bases and 0 bases, with 16 bases remaining between them.

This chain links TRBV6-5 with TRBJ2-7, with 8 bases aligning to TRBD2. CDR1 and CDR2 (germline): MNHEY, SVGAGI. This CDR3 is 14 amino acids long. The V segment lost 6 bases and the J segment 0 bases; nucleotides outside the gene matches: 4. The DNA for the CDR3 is TGTGCCAGCAGACGTAGCGGGAACTCCTACGAGCAGTACTTC. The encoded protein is CASRRSGNSYEQYF.

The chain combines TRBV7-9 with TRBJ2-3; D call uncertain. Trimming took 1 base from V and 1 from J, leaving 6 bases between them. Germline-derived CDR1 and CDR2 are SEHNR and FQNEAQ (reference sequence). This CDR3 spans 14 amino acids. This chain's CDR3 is CASSLESGTDTQYF. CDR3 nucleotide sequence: TGTGCCAGCAGCTTAGAGTCGGGCACAGATACGCAGTATTTT.

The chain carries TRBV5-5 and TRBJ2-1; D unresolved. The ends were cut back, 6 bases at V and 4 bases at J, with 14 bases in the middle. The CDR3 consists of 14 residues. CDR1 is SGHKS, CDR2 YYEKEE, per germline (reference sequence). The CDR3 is CASTTQDGYNEQFF. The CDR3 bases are TGTGCCAGCACCACCCAGGACGGATACAATGAGCAGTTCTTC.

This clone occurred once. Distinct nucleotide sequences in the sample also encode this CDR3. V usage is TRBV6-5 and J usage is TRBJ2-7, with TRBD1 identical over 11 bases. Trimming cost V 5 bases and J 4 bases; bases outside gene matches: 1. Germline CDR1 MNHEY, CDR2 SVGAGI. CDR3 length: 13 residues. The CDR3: CASSRDRGYEQYF. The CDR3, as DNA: TGTGCCAGCAGTCGGGACAGGGGGTACGAGCAGTACTTC.

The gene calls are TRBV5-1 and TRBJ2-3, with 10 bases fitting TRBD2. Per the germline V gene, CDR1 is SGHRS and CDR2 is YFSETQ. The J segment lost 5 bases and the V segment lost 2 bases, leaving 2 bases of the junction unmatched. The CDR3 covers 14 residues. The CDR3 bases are TGCGCCAGCAGCTTTAGACTAGCGGGAGATACGCAGTATTTT. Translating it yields CASSFRLAGDTQYF. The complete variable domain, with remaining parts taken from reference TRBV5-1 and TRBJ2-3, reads KAGVTQTPRYLIKTRGQQVTLSCSPISGHRSVSWYQQTPGQGLQFLFEYFSETQRNKGNFPGRFSGRQFSNSRSEMNVSTLELGDSALYLCASSFRLAGDTQYFGPGTRLTVL.

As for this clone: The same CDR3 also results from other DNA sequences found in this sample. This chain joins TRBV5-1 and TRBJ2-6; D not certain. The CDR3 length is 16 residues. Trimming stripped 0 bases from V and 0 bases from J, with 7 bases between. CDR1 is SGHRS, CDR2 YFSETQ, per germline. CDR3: CASSLGISSGANVLTF. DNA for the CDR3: TGCGCCAGCAGCTTGGGGATCAGCTCTGGGGCCAACGTCCTGACTTTC.